This TCR beta chain is from a study of T-cell reconstitution after alpha-beta-depleted transplantation in children. A remark on this clonotype: Antigen specificity is unknown.

The length of the CDR3 is 14 residues. Trimming at V came to 4 bases and at J to 5 bases, leaving 6 bases not matched to a gene. Germline values: CDR1 SGHNT, CDR2 YYREEE (reference sequence). The study's findings and limits: T-cell counts and diversity were attributed mostly to newly produced T cells one year after transplant. Some patients showed high day-60 TCRbeta diversity, which derived from surviving recipient T cells and thymic progenitors. Where alpha-beta T cells came from about two months after transplant was reportedly several hundred expanded graft clones.

Unique molecular identifiers were incorporated when the TCRbeta library was constructed. Using its own MiXCR run on the PCR reads, TCRdb lists one record per CDR3 protein. Here the sample spans 490,000 or so distinct CDR3 sequences, about 10% being singletons. Source: PBMCs, taken before TCRalphabeta/CD19-depleted stem cell transplant. The source is a child aged 2 to 15 with inherited bone marrow failure, due to receive a stem cell transplant. The chain recombines TRBV5-4 with TRBJ2-5; 9 bases fit TRBD1. CDR3 region: CASSQSGTGETQYF. The CDR3 DNA sequence: TGTGCCAGCAGCCAATCCGGGACAGGGGAGACCCAGTACTTC. The full variable domain, in which reference TRBV5-4 and TRBJ2-5 provide the parts outside the CDR3, is ETGVTQSPTHLIKTRGQQVTLRCSSQSGHNTVSWYQQALGQGPQFIFQYYREEENGRGNFPPRFSGLQFPNYSSELNVNALELDDSALYLCASSQSGTGETQYFGPGTRLLVL.